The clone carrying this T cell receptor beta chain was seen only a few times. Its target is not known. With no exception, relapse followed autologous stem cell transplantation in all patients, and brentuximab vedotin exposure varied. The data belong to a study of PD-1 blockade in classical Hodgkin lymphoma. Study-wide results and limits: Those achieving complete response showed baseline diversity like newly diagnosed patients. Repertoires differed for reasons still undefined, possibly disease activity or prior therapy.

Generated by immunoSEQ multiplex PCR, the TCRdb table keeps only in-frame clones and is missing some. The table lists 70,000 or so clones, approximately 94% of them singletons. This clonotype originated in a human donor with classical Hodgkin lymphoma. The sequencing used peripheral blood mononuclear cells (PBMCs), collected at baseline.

The CDR3 region has the DNA TGTGCCAGCAGTGAATCTACCTTTACCGGGGAGCTGTTTTTT. The encoded protein is CASSESTFTGELFF. V and J are TRBV6-1 and TRBJ2-2; no clear D gene. The CDR3 consists of 14 residues. CDR1 MNHNS and CDR2 SASEGT come from the germline V gene. Trimming took 2 bases from V and 5 from J, leaving 9 bases between them.